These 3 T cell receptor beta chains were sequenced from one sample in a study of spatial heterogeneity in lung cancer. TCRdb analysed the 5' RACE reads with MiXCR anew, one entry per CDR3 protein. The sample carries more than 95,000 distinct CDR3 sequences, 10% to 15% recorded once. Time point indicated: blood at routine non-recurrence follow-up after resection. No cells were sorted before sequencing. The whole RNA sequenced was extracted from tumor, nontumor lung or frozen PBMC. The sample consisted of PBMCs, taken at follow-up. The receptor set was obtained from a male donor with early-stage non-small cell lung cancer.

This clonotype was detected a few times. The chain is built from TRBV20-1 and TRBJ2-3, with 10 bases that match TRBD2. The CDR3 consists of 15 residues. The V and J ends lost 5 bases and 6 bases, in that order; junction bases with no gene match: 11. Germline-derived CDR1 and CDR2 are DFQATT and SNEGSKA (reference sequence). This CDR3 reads CSAPRASGGSDTQYF. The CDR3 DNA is TGCAGTGCTCCCCGGGCTAGCGGGGGCTCGGATACGCAGTATTTT.

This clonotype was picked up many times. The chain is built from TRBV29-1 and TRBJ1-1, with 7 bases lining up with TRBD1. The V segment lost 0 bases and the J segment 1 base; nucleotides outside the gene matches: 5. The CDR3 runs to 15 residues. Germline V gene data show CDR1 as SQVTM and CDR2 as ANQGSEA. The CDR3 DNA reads TGCAGCGTTGAAGATCGAAAGGGGGCGAACACTGAAGCTTTCTTT. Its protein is CSVEDRKGANTEAFF.

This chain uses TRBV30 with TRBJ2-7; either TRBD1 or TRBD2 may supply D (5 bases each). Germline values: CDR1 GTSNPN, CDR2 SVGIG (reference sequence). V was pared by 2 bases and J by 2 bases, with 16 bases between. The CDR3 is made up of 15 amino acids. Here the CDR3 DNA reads TGTGCCTGGAGTAAGGGGCTTCCGGGGACCTACGAGCAGTACTTC. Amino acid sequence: CAWSKGLPGTYEQYF.